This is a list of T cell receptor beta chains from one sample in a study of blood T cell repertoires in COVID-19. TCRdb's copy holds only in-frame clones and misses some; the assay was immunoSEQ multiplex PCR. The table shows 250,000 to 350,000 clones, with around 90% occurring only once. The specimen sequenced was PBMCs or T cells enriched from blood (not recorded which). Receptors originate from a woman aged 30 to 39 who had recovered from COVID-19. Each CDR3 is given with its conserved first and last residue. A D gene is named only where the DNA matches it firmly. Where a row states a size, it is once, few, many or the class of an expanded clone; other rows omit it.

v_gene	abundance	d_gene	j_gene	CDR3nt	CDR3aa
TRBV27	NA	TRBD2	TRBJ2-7	TGTGCCAGCAGGGGGACCCCGGGACTAGCGGGCGAGCAGTACTTC	CASRGTPGLAGEQYF
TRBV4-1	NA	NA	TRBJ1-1	TGCGCCAGCAGCCCACTAGACAGGTGGAGCACTGAAGCTTTCTTT	CASSPLDRWSTEAFF
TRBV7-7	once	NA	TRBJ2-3	TGTGCTAGCAGCTTGGGACACCCTAGCACAGATACGCAGTATTTT	CASSLGHPSTDTQYF
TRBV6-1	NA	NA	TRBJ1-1	TGTGCCAGCAGTGAAAGACAAGCCGAAGCTTTCTTT	CASSERQAEAFF
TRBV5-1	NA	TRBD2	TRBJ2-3	TGCGCCAGCAGCACCGGGACTAGCGGAACAGATACGCAGTATTTT	CASSTGTSGTDTQYF
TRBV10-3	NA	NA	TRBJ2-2	TGTGCCATCAGTGGGAGGGGGCCTCCTACCGGGGAGCTGTTTTTT	CAISGRGPPTGELFF
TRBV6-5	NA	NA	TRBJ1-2	TGTGCCAGCACCTTTCGCGGAACAGGGCATTCTGGCTACACCTTC	CASTFRGTGHSGYTF
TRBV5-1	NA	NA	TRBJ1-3	TGCGCCAGCAGAGAGGGCGGAACCGGAAACACCATATATTTT	CASREGGTGNTIYF
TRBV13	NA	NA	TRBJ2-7	TGTGCCAGCGGCACAGGGAAGAGGGGTTACGAGCAGTACTTC	CASGTGKRGYEQYF
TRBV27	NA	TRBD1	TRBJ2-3	TGTGCCAGCAGTTTGTTGGGCCCGACAGGGAGAGAAGAAGATACGCAGTATTTT	CASSLLGPTGREEDTQYF
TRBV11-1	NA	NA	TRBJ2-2	TGTGCCAGCGTGGGGAGCAATCCGAACACCGGGGAGCTGTTTTTT	CASVGSNPNTGELFF
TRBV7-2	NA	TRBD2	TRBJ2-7	TGTGCCAGCAGCTTACCCACATTTTTAGCGGGAGACTACGAGCAGTACTTC	CASSLPTFLAGDYEQYF
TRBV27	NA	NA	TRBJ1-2	TGTGCCAGCAGTGACGCTGGGGCCTATGGCTACACCTTC	CASSDAGAYGYTF
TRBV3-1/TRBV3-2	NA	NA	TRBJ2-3	TGTGCCAGCAGCCTCACCGGGACTTCGCTCACAGATACGCAGTATTTT	CASSLTGTSLTDTQYF
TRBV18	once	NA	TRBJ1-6	TGTGCCAGCTCACCAAGAGGGACCTATAATTCACCCCTCCACTTT	CASSPRGTYNSPLHF
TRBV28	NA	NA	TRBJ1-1	TGTGCCAGCAGTTTACGGGACTGGAGGGCCTGGAACACTGAAGCTTTCTTT	CASSLRDWRAWNTEAFF
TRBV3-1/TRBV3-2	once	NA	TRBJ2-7	TGTGCCAGCAGCCAAGTGCGGGGTTGGTTCTACGAGCAGTACTTC	CASSQVRGWFYEQYF
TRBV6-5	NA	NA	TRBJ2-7	TGTGCCTCCCGGGGAAGGGTCGACGAGCAGTACTTC	CASRGRVDEQYF
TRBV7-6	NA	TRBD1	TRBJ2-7	TGTGCCAGCAGCTTAGGAAGGGACAGCGCATACGAGCAGTACTTC	CASSLGRDSAYEQYF
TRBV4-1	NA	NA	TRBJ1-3	TGCGCCAGCAGCCAAGAAACTCGGTCTGGAAACACCATATATTTT	CASSQETRSGNTIYF
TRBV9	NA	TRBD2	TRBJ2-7	TGTGCCAGCAGCGTAGGACTAGCGGGGGACAGGCGGCACTTC	CASSVGLAGDRRHF
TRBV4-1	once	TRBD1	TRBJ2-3	TGCGCCAGCAGCCAAGTAGTCGACAGGGATCTGCCAAGTGGGCCAACAGATACGCAGTATTTT	CASSQVVDRDLPSGPTDTQYF
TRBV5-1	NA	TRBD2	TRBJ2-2	TGCGCCAGCAGCTTGGAGGCTAGCGGGGGGGCCGGCACCGGGGAGCTGTTTTTT	CASSLEASGGAGTGELFF
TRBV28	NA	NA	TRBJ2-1	TGTGCCAGCACCCCCGGTGGGGAGAATGAGCAGTTCTTC	CASTPGGENEQFF
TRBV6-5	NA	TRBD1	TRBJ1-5	TGTGCCAGCAGTTTCAGGGGGGTAAATCAGCCCCAGCATTTT	CASSFRGVNQPQHF
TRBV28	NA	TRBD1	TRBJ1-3	TGTGCCAGCAGTCCCCTACAGGGGGCTGGAAACACCATATATTTT	CASSPLQGAGNTIYF